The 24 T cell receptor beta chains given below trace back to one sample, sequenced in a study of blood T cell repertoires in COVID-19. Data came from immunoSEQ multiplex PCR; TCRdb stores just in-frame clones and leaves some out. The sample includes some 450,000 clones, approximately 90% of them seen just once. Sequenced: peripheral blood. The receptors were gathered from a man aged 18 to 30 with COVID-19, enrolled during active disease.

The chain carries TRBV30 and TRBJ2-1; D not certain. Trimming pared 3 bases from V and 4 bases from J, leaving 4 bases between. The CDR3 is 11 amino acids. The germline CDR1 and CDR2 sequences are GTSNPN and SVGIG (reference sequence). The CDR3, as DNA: TGTGCCTGGAGGAGGTACAATGAGCAGTTCTTC. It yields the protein CAWRRYNEQFF.

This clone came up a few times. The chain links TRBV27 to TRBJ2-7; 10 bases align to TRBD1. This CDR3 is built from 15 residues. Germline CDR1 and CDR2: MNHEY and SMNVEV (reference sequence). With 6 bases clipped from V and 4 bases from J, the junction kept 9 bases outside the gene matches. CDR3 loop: CASRPLGGQGYEQYF. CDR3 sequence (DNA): TGTGCCAGCAGGCCTTTGGGGGGACAGGGGTACGAGCAGTACTTC.

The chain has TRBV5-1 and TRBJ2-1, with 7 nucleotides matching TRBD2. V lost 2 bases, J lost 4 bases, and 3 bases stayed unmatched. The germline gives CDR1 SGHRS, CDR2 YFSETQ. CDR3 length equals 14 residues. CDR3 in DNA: TGCGCCAGCAGCTTTCGGGGGGAATACAATGAGCAGTTCTTC. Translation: CASSFRGEYNEQFF. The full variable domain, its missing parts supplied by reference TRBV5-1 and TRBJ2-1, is KAGVTQTPRYLIKTRGQQVTLSCSPISGHRSVSWYQQTPGQGLQFLFEYFSETQRNKGNFPGRFSGRQFSNSRSEMNVSTLELGDSALYLCASSFRGEYNEQFFGPGTRLTVL.

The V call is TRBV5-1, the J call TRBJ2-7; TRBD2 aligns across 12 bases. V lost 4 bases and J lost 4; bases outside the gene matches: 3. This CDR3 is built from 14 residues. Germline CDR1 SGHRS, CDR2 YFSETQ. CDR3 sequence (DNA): TGCGCCAGCAGCCCCGGGACTAGCGGGTACGAGCAGTACTTC. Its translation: CASSPGTSGYEQYF.

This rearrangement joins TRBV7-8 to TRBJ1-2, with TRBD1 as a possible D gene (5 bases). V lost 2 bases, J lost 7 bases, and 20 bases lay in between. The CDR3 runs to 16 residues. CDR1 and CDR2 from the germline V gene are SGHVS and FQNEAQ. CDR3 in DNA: TGTGCCAGCAGCTTAAGTTTGGGTTGGCAGGGCATTGGCTACACCTTC. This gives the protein CASSLSLGWQGIGYTF.

The CDR3 nucleotides read TGTGCCAGCAGTGAATATGGGGGCGGGAGCACTGAAGCTTTCTTT. Translation gives CASSEYGGGSTEAFF. V is TRBV2 and J is TRBJ1-1; D is possibly TRBD1 (6 bases). The CDR3 length is 15 residues. CDR1 SNHLY and CDR2 FYNNEI come from the germline V gene. V was trimmed by 2 bases and J by 4 bases, leaving 14 bases between them.

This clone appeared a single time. The CDR3 loop reads CASSQGPGGELRSYEQYF. CDR3 nucleotides: TGCGCCAGCAGCCAAGGACCTGGGGGGGAACTCAGATCCTACGAGCAGTACTTC. The rearrangement links TRBV4-1 to TRBJ2-7, with 7 bases matching TRBD2. The junction had 13 bases not matched to a gene; V was cut back by 1 base and J by 1 base. Germline V gives CDR1 MGHRA, CDR2 YSYEKL. The CDR3 extends over 18 amino acids.

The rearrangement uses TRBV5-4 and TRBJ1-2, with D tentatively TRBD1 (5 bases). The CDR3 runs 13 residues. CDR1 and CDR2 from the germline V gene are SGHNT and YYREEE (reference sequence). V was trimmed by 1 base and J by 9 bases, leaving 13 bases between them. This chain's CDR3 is CASSLSGLGSYTF. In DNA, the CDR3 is TGTGCCAGCAGCTTGTCGGGACTAGGGAGCTACACCTTC.

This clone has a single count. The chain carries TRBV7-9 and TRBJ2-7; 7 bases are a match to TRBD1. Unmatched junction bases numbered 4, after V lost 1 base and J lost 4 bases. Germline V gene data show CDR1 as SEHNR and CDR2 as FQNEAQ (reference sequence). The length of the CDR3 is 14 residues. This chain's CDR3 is CASSLGQGQYEQYF. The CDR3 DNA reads TGTGCCAGCAGCTTAGGACAGGGTCAATACGAGCAGTACTTC. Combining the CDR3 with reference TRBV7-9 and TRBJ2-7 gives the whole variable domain DTGVSQNPRHKITKRGQNVTFRCDPISEHNRLYWYRQTLGQGPEFLTYFQNEAQLEKSRLLSDRFSAERPKGSFSTLEIQRTEQGDSAMYLCASSLGQGQYEQYFGPGTRLTVT.

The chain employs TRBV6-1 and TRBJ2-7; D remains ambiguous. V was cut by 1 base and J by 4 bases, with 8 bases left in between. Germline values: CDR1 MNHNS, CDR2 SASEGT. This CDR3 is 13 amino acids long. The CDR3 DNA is TGTGCCAGCAGTGAAGGGGCCTTTTACGAGCAGTACTTC. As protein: CASSEGAFYEQYF.

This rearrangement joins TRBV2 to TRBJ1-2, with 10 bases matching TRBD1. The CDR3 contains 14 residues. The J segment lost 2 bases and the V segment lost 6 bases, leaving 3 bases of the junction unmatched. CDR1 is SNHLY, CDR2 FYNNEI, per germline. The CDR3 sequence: CASRGQGLNYGYTF. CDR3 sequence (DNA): TGTGCCAGCAGGGGACAGGGGTTGAACTATGGCTACACCTTC. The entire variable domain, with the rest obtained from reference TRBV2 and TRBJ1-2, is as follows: EPEVTQTPSHQVTQMGQEVILRCVPISNHLYFYWYRQILGQKVEFLVSFYNNEISEKSEIFDDQFSVERPDGSNFTLKIRSTKLEDSAMYFCASRGQGLNYGYTFGSGTRLTVV.

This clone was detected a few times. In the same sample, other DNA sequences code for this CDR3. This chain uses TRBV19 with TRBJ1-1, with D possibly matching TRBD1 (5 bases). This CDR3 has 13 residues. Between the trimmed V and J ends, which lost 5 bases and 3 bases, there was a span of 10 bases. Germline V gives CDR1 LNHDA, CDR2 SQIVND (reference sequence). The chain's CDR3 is CASSVKGDTEAFF. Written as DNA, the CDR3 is TGTGCCAGTAGTGTGAAAGGGGACACTGAAGCTTTCTTT. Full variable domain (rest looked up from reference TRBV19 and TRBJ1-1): DGGITQSPKYLFRKEGQNVTLSCEQNLNHDAMYWYRQDPGQGLRLIYYSQIVNDFQKGDIAEGYSVSREKKESFPLTVTSAQKNPTAFYLCASSVKGDTEAFFGQGTRLTVV.

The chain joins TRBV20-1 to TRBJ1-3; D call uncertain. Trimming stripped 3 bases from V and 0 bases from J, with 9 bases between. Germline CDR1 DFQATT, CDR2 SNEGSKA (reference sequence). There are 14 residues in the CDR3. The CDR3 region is CSASDSPSGNTIYF. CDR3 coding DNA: TGCAGTGCTAGTGACTCCCCCTCTGGAAACACCATATATTTT.

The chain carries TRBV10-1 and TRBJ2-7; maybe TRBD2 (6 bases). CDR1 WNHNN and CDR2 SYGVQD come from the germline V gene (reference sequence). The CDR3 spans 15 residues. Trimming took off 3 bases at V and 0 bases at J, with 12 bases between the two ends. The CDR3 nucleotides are TGCGCCAGCAGTGATTTCGCCGGGAGCTCCTACGAGCAGTACTTC. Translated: CASSDFAGSSYEQYF.

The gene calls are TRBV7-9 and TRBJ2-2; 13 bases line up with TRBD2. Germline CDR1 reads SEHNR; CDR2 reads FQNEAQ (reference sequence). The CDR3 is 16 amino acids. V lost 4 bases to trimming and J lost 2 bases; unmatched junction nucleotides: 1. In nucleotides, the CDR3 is TGTGCCAGCAGCTCGGGACTAGCGGGAAACACCGGGGAGCTGTTTTTT. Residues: CASSSGLAGNTGELFF.

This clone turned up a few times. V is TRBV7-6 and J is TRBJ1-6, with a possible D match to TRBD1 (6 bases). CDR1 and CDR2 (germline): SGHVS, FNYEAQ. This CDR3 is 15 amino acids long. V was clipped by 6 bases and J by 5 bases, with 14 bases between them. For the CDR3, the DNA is TGTGCCAGCAGTTGGGGAGAGGGGGATAATTCACCCCTCCACTTT. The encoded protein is CASSWGEGDNSPLHF.

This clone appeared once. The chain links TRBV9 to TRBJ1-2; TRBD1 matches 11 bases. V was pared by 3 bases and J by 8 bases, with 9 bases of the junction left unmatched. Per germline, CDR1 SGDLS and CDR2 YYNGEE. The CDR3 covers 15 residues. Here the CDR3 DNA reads TGTGCCAGCAGCGAATGGGACAGGGGGTTCGGAGGCTACACCTTC. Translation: CASSEWDRGFGGYTF.

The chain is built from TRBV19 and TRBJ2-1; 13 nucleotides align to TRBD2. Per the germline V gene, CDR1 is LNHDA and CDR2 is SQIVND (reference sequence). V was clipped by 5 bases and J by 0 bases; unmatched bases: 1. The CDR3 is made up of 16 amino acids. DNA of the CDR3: TGTGCCAGTAGTCGGACTAGCGGGAGCTCCTACAATGAGCAGTTCTTC. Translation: CASSRTSGSSYNEQFF. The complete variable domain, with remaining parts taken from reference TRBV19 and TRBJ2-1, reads DGGITQSPKYLFRKEGQNVTLSCEQNLNHDAMYWYRQDPGQGLRLIYYSQIVNDFQKGDIAEGYSVSREKKESFPLTVTSAQKNPTAFYLCASSRTSGSSYNEQFFGPGTRLTVL.

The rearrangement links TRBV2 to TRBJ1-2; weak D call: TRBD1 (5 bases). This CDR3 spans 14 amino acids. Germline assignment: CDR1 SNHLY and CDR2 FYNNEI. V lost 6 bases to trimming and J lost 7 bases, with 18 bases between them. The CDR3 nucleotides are TGTGCCAGCAGACCGGGACTAAGAAATCCTGGCTACACCTTC. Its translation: CASRPGLRNPGYTF. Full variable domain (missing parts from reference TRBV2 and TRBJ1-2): EPEVTQTPSHQVTQMGQEVILRCVPISNHLYFYWYRQILGQKVEFLVSFYNNEISEKSEIFDDQFSVERPDGSNFTLKIRSTKLEDSAMYFCASRPGLRNPGYTFGSGTRLTVV.

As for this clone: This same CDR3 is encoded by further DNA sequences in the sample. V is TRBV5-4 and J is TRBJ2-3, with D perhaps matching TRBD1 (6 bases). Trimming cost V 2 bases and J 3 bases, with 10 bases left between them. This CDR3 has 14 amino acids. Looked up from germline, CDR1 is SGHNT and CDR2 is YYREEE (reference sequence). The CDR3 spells CASSFRGGTDTQYF. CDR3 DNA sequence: TGTGCCAGCAGCTTCAGGGGTGGGACAGATACGCAGTATTTT.

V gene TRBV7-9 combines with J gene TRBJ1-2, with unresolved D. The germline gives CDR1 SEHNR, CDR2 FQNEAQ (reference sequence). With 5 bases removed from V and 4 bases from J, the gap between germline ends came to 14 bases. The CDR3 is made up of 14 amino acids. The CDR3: CASSPLAVIYGYTF. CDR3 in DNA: TGTGCCAGCAGCCCTCTAGCGGTTATCTATGGCTACACCTTC.

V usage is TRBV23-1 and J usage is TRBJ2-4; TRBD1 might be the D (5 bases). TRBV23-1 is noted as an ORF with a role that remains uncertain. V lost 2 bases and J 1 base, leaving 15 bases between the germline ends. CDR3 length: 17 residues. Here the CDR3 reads CASSQKGSGLAKNIQYF. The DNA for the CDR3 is TGCGCCAGCAGTCAAAAGGGGTCAGGGTTGGCCAAAAACATTCAGTACTTC.

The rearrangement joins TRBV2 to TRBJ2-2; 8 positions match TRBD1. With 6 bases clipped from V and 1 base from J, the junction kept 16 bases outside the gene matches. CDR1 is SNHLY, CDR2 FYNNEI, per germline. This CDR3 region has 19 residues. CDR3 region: CASRSWLRQGPQNTGELFF. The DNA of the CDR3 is TGTGCCAGCAGGTCCTGGTTGCGACAGGGGCCACAGAACACCGGGGAGCTGTTTTTT.

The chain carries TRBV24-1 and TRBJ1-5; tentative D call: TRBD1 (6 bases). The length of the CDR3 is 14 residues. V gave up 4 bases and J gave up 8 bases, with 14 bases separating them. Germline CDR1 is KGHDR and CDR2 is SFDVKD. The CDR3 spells CATSDPQGREPQHF. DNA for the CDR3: TGTGCCACCAGTGACCCGCAGGGGAGGGAGCCCCAGCATTTT.